This T cell receptor beta chain was profiled in a study of blood T cell repertoires in COVID-19. Method: immunoSEQ multiplex PCR; TCRdb's copy keeps in-frame clones and lacks some. The sample has 130,000 to 150,000 clones; 70% to 90% are singletons. The origin of this receptor is a woman in her twenties or thirties with acute COVID-19. Material for sequencing was PBMCs or T cells enriched from blood (not recorded which).

This chain's CDR3 is CATRPGGVINTEAFF. CDR3 nucleotide sequence: TGTGCCACCCGCCCGGGAGGGGTTATTAACACTGAAGCTTTCTTT. The chain is built from TRBV27 and TRBJ1-1, with D possibly matching TRBD1 (5 bases). CDR3 size: 15 residues. Deletions cut 10 bases from V and 2 bases from J, with 20 bases between. Germline V CDR1 and CDR2: MNHEY, SMNVEV (reference sequence).